These 31 T cell receptor beta chains came from one sample sequenced in a study of OX40 agonist ivuxolimab in advanced cancers. Clones were sequenced by immunoSEQ multiplex PCR, and TCRdb holds only the in-frame ones, with some missing. The data show tens of thousands of clones, 80% to 90% seen once. The sample consisted of CD4+ or CD8+ T cells sorted from blood, taken in a trial of the OX40 agonist ivuxolimab. These receptors all stem from an adult with an advanced solid tumor such as melanoma, head and neck, liver or kidney cancer.

V gene TRBV10-3 combines with J gene TRBJ2-4; 12 bases line up with TRBD1. CDR3 length: 17 residues. CDR1 and CDR2 from the germline V gene are ENHRY and SYGVKD. Trimming at V came to 2 bases and at J to 6 bases, leaving 8 bases not matched to a gene. CDR3 loop: CAISEPPGQGAGNIQYF. CDR3 bases: TGTGCCATCAGTGAGCCCCCGGGACAGGGGGCGGGAAACATTCAGTACTTC.

The table lists this clone with a count of one. The gene calls are TRBV7-9 and TRBJ1-6; TRBD1 agrees at 7 bases. The V gene end was trimmed by 4 bases and the J gene end by 5 bases; junction bases not matched to a gene: 2. The CDR3 is 14 amino acids. Germline CDR1 SEHNR, CDR2 FQNEAQ (reference sequence). CDR3 sequence: CASSSTGDNSPLHF. The CDR3 nucleotides are TGTGCCAGCAGCTCTACAGGGGATAATTCACCCCTCCACTTT.

The chain links TRBV11-2 to TRBJ1-1; a weak D match, TRBD1 (6 bases). Germline V CDR1 and CDR2: SGHAT, FQNNGV. The CDR3 is 13 residues long. V lost 3 bases, J lost 4 bases, and 9 bases lay in between. The chain's CDR3 is CASSLGAGTEAFF. Written as DNA, the CDR3 is TGTGCCAGCAGCTTGGGGGCCGGCACTGAAGCTTTCTTT.

This clone has only one observation. The chain is built from TRBV2 and TRBJ2-1; perhaps TRBD2 as D (6 bases). Trimming removed 0 bases at V and 8 bases at J, with 20 bases between. The CDR3 contains 17 residues. CDR1 is SNHLY and CDR2 is FYNNEI in the germline V gene. CDR3 nucleotide sequence: TGTGCCAGCAGTGAAGCATGGGCAACTAGCCGGCGTTATGAGCAGTTCTTC. Protein sequence: CASSEAWATSRRYEQFF.

This sequence joins TRBV15 and TRBJ2-2; D is tentatively TRBD1 or TRBD2 (5 bases each). Trimming removed 3 bases at V and 4 bases at J, with 15 bases between. Germline V lookup: CDR1 LNHNV, CDR2 YYDKDF (reference sequence). The CDR3 has 16 residues. CDR3 residues: CATSRGPSSSTGELFF. Here the CDR3 DNA reads TGTGCCACCAGCAGGGGGCCTAGCTCTTCCACCGGGGAGCTGTTTTTT.

V usage is TRBV18 and J usage is TRBJ2-1; 7 bases are a match to TRBD1. The germline V gene encodes CDR1 KGHSH and CDR2 LQKENI. CDR3 length equals 16 residues. Trimming removed 3 bases from V and 5 bases from J; junction bases left unmatched: 10. The chain's CDR3 is CASSPPNRGQDNEQFF. Written as DNA, the CDR3 is TGTGCCAGCTCACCCCCGAATAGGGGGCAGGACAATGAGCAGTTCTTC.

V usage is TRBV5-3 and J usage is TRBJ2-7; D gene ambiguous. TRBV5-3 falls under the ORF class, with uncertain function. The V end lost 2 bases, the J end lost 7 bases, and 7 bases lay between the germline ends. The CDR3 totals 11 residues. The CDR3: CARSLGDEQYF. The DNA for the CDR3 is TGTGCCAGAAGCTTAGGAGATGAGCAGTACTTC.

This chain joins TRBV6-4 and TRBJ2-7; D gene ambiguous. Trimming stripped 7 bases from V and 2 bases from J, with 12 bases between. Germline V gene lookup returns CDR1 MRHNA and CDR2 SNTAGT. The CDR3 totals 13 residues. The CDR3 sequence is CASTFVMAYEQYF. The CDR3 nucleotides read TGTGCCAGCACCTTCGTAATGGCCTACGAGCAGTACTTC.

The chain employs TRBV10-2 and TRBJ2-3; a possible D gene is TRBD2 (6 bases). V lost 5 bases to trimming and J lost 0 bases, with 18 bases between them. The CDR3 is 17 residues long. Germline V gives CDR1 WSHSY, CDR2 SAAADI. The CDR3 protein is CASSTSSDGTSTDTQYF. CDR3 DNA sequence: TGCGCCAGCAGTACCTCCTCGGACGGGACTAGCACAGATACGCAGTATTTT.

This clone occurred once. The V call is TRBV11-2, the J call TRBJ2-1, with 15 bases identical to TRBD2. The CDR3 spans 16 residues. Germline assignment: CDR1 SGHAT and CDR2 FQNNGV. J was trimmed by 7 bases and V by 5 bases; bases with no gene match: 6. CDR3 DNA sequence: TGTGCCAGCAGCCGGGGACTAGCGGGAGGTAGGAATGAGCAGTTCTTC. This codes for CASSRGLAGGRNEQFF.

V and J are TRBV6-1 and TRBJ1-5; D unclear. V was clipped by 3 bases and J by 6 bases, with 3 bases between them. The CDR3 is made up of 11 amino acids. Germline-derived CDR1 and CDR2 are MNHNS and SASEGT. The CDR3 region has the DNA TGTGCCAGCAGTGATTTTCAGCCCCAGCATTTT. Protein: CASSDFQPQHF.

This clone is a singleton in its sample. The chain recombines TRBV28 with TRBJ2-7; 14 positions match TRBD2. The CDR3 totals 15 residues. In germline, CDR1 is MDHEN, CDR2 SYDVKM. V shed 4 bases and J 6 bases; nucleotides not matched to a gene: 5. This chain's CDR3 is CASSSRTSGRREQYF. The CDR3 bases are TGTGCCAGCAGTTCTCGGACTAGCGGGAGGCGCGAGCAGTACTTC.

This rearrangement joins TRBV27 to TRBJ1-6; D may be TRBD1 (5 bases). This CDR3 spans 15 amino acids. V was cut by 5 bases and J by 4 bases, with 12 bases left in between. CDR1 is MNHEY and CDR2 is SMNVEV in the germline V gene (reference sequence). The CDR3 DNA is TGTGCCAGCAGTACCCGACAGCTTTATAATTCACCCCTCCACTTT. Translating gives CASSTRQLYNSPLHF.

This sequence joins TRBV6-1 and TRBJ1-4, with 7 bases identical to TRBD1. Germline V CDR1 and CDR2: MNHNS, SASEGT. V was pared by 4 bases and J by 2 bases, with 10 bases of the junction left unmatched. The CDR3 has 17 residues. This chain's CDR3 is CASSVGEMGQTNEKLFF. In DNA form, the CDR3 reads TGTGCCAGCAGTGTTGGGGAGATGGGACAGACTAATGAAAAACTGTTTTTT.

V and J are TRBV27 and TRBJ2-3; 8 positions agree with TRBD1. Germline-derived CDR1 and CDR2 are MNHEY and SMNVEV (reference sequence). Losses at the gene ends were 11 bases for V and 2 bases for J; bases not matched to a gene: 9. The length of the CDR3 is 14 residues. CDR3 in DNA: TGTGCCTCCGGGACAGGCTTTATCACAGATACGCAGTATTTT. It encodes CASGTGFITDTQYF.

The rearrangement uses TRBV5-5 and TRBJ2-7, with TRBD2 matching 8 bases. V gave up 5 bases and J gave up 6 bases; unmatched junction bases: 13. The length of the CDR3 is 15 residues. Germline assignment: CDR1 SGHKS and CDR2 YYEKEE (reference sequence). CDR3 DNA sequence: TGTGCCAGCAGGGTGGTTGGAGCGGGAGCTGCCGAGCAGTACTTC. Protein product: CASRVVGAGAAEQYF.

In DNA, the CDR3 is TGTGCCAGCAGCTTAGGGTCAGGGGGCACTGAAGCTTTCTTT. It yields the protein CASSLGSGGTEAFF. This chain connects TRBV7-8 to TRBJ1-1, with 7 nucleotides matching TRBD1. Germline V lookup: CDR1 SGHVS, CDR2 FQNEAQ. Trimming took 1 base from V and 4 from J; bases not matched to a gene: 3. The CDR3 runs to 14 residues.

The chain recombines TRBV18 with TRBJ1-3; a weak D match, TRBD1 (5 bases). The germline CDR1 and CDR2 sequences are KGHSH and LQKENI. V gave up 6 bases and J gave up 0 bases, with 15 bases separating them. This CDR3 spans 16 amino acids. CDR3 protein: CASSPTARYSGNTIYF. CDR3 DNA: TGTGCCAGCTCTCCGACAGCCAGATACTCTGGAAACACCATATATTTT.

There are a few counts of this clone. This rearrangement joins TRBV19 to TRBJ1-5; 7 nucleotides match TRBD1. V lost 5 bases to trimming and J lost 4 bases; unmatched junction nucleotides: 11. The CDR3 covers 16 residues. Germline CDR1 and CDR2: LNHDA and SQIVND (reference sequence). This CDR3 is CASSLSSRGLNQPQHF. CDR3 DNA: TGTGCCAGTAGTTTGTCCTCAAGGGGGCTTAATCAGCCCCAGCATTTT.

The chain uses TRBV11-3 and TRBJ1-1; D remains unclear. CDR3 length: 14 amino acids. Deletions cut 1 base from V and 4 bases from J, with 10 bases between. The V gene's germline CDR1 is SGHNT and CDR2 YENEEA. CDR3 sequence: CASSLGRGSTEAFF. The DNA of the CDR3 is TGTGCCAGCAGCTTAGGTCGAGGAAGCACTGAAGCTTTCTTT.

The genes are TRBV6-1 and TRBJ2-7; 8 nucleotides line up with TRBD2. Germline CDR1 is MNHNS and CDR2 is SASEGT. V shed 2 bases, J shed 3 bases, and the junction held 3 bases outside the gene matches. CDR3 length: 14 residues. This CDR3 reads CASSEFTSGYEQYF. The CDR3 DNA follows: TGTGCCAGCAGTGAATTTACTAGCGGCTACGAGCAGTACTTC.

This chain uses TRBV4-1 with TRBJ1-4, with unresolved D. The germline V and J ends were trimmed by 4 bases and 6 bases, with 12 bases remaining between them. This CDR3 contains 14 residues. CDR1 and CDR2 (germline): MGHRA, YSYEKL. The CDR3, as DNA: TGCGCCAGCAGCCTGAGACCTCTGGATGAAAAACTGTTTTTT. The encoded protein is CASSLRPLDEKLFF.

This chain links TRBV9 with TRBJ2-5; TRBD1 matches 7 bases. Per the germline V gene, CDR1 is SGDLS and CDR2 is YYNGEE. The CDR3 contains 13 residues. Trimming cost V 3 bases and J 1 base; bases outside gene matches: 0. The CDR3 is CASSAGGQETQYF. The CDR3 region has the DNA TGTGCCAGCAGCGCAGGGGGCCAAGAGACCCAGTACTTC.

V is TRBV5-1 and J is TRBJ2-5, with D maybe TRBD1 (5 bases). Per the germline V gene, CDR1 is SGHRS and CDR2 is YFSETQ. The V and J ends lost 5 bases and 1 base respectively, with 15 bases between them. The length of the CDR3 is 15 residues. The CDR3 sequence: CASRRIVQAQETQYF. In DNA form, the CDR3 reads TGCGCCAGCAGGCGAATCGTACAGGCCCAAGAGACCCAGTACTTC.

The rearrangement joins TRBV5-1 to TRBJ2-7, with TRBD1 identical over 10 bases. The CDR3 contains 14 residues. The junction had 4 bases not matched to a gene; V was cut back by 3 bases and J by 4 bases. In germline, CDR1 is SGHRS, CDR2 YFSETQ. DNA for the CDR3: TGCGCCAGCAGCTCCGGGACAGGGGTTTACGAGCAGTACTTC. Amino acids: CASSSGTGVYEQYF.

The CDR3 sequence is CASSALQGVRPYEQYF. Here the CDR3 DNA reads TGTGCCAGCAGTGCATTACAGGGGGTGAGACCCTACGAGCAGTACTTC. The chain recombines TRBV6-1 with TRBJ2-5; TRBD1 matches 8 bases. The J call may be in error: the DNA end matches TRBJ2-7 better. This CDR3 is built from 16 residues. Looked up from germline, CDR1 is MNHNS and CDR2 is SASEGT.

This chain connects TRBV6-1 to TRBJ2-6, with D perhaps TRBD1 (8 bases). This CDR3 contains 18 residues. The germline V gene encodes CDR1 MNHNS and CDR2 SASEGT. V was clipped by 3 bases and J by 2 bases, with 17 bases between them. DNA for the CDR3: TGTGCCAGCAGTGACCGGACAGGGAGGGGAACTGGGGCCAACGTCCTGACTTTC. It is translated as CASSDRTGRGTGANVLTF.

The J gene is TRBJ2-5, the V gene TRBV5-1, with a possible D match to TRBD1 (6 bases). Germline CDR1 SGHRS, CDR2 YFSETQ. Trimming took off 4 bases at V and 2 bases at J, with 12 bases between the two ends. The length of the CDR3 is 14 residues. CDR3 DNA: TGCGCCAGCAGCCGAAACAGGGATCAAGAGACCCAGTACTTC. This encodes CASSRNRDQETQYF.

The rearrangement links TRBV28 to TRBJ1-4; 10 bases line up with TRBD1. With V trimmed by 8 bases and J by 2 bases, 2 bases remained unmatched. From germline, CDR1 is MDHEN and CDR2 SYDVKM. The CDR3 runs to 14 residues. CDR3 sequence (DNA): TGTGCCAGCGCGACAGGGGGCACTAATGAAAAACTGTTTTTT. It codes for CASATGGTNEKLFF. The full variable domain, completed using reference TRBV28 and TRBJ1-4, is DVKVTQSSRYLVKRTGEKVFLECVQDMDHENMFWYRQDPGLGLRLIYFSYDVKMKEKGDIPEGYSVSREKKERFSLILESASTNQTSMYLCASATGGTNEKLFFGSGTQLSVL.

V usage is TRBV6-4 and J usage is TRBJ1-2; a weak D match, TRBD1 (6 bases). Germline V gene data show CDR1 as MRHNA and CDR2 as SNTAGT. V dropped 2 bases and J dropped 5 bases, with 9 bases sitting between them. The CDR3 extends over 13 amino acids. The CDR3 DNA is TGTGCCAGCAGTGACAGGGGGATTTATGGCTACACCTTC. Encoded protein: CASSDRGIYGYTF.

V is TRBV11-2 and J is TRBJ2-7; the match to TRBD2 covers 10 bases. The germline CDR1 and CDR2 sequences are SGHAT and FQNNGV. J gave up 4 bases and V 3 bases, and 9 bases lay outside the gene matches. The CDR3 spans 16 residues. The CDR3 spells CASSFPFGSGRYEQYF. The CDR3 DNA reads TGTGCCAGCAGCTTCCCCTTTGGTAGCGGGAGGTACGAGCAGTACTTC.